The sequence of this T cell receptor beta chain was determined in a study of CD8 T cells in ankylosing spondylitis. General observations from the study: Ankylosing spondylitis blood seemed to carry a telltale TCR beta motif made of under 10 highly homologous variants. The authors reported significant enrichment of disease-linked clones in matched ankylosing spondylitis synovial fluid.

Via MiXCR, TCRdb re-called the 5' RACE reads, giving one row per CDR3 protein. Of a few hundred thousand distinct CDR3 sequences in the sample, about a sixth were seen once. With regard to this clonotype: Its antigen is as yet unknown.

Sequenced sample: blood, either unsorted or a sorted T cell fraction (not recorded which). This receptor was obtained from a male donor with ankylosing spondylitis or in good health (not recorded which).

In nucleotides, the CDR3 is TGCAGCGTTGAATCAGGGCAGTCCGATACGCAGTATTTT. This codes for CSVESGQSDTQYF. The rearrangement joins TRBV29-1 to TRBJ2-3; tentatively, D is TRBD1 (5 bases). Germline V CDR1 and CDR2: SQVTM, ANQGSEA. The CDR3 contains 13 residues. Deletions cut 2 bases from V and 6 bases from J, with 12 bases between.